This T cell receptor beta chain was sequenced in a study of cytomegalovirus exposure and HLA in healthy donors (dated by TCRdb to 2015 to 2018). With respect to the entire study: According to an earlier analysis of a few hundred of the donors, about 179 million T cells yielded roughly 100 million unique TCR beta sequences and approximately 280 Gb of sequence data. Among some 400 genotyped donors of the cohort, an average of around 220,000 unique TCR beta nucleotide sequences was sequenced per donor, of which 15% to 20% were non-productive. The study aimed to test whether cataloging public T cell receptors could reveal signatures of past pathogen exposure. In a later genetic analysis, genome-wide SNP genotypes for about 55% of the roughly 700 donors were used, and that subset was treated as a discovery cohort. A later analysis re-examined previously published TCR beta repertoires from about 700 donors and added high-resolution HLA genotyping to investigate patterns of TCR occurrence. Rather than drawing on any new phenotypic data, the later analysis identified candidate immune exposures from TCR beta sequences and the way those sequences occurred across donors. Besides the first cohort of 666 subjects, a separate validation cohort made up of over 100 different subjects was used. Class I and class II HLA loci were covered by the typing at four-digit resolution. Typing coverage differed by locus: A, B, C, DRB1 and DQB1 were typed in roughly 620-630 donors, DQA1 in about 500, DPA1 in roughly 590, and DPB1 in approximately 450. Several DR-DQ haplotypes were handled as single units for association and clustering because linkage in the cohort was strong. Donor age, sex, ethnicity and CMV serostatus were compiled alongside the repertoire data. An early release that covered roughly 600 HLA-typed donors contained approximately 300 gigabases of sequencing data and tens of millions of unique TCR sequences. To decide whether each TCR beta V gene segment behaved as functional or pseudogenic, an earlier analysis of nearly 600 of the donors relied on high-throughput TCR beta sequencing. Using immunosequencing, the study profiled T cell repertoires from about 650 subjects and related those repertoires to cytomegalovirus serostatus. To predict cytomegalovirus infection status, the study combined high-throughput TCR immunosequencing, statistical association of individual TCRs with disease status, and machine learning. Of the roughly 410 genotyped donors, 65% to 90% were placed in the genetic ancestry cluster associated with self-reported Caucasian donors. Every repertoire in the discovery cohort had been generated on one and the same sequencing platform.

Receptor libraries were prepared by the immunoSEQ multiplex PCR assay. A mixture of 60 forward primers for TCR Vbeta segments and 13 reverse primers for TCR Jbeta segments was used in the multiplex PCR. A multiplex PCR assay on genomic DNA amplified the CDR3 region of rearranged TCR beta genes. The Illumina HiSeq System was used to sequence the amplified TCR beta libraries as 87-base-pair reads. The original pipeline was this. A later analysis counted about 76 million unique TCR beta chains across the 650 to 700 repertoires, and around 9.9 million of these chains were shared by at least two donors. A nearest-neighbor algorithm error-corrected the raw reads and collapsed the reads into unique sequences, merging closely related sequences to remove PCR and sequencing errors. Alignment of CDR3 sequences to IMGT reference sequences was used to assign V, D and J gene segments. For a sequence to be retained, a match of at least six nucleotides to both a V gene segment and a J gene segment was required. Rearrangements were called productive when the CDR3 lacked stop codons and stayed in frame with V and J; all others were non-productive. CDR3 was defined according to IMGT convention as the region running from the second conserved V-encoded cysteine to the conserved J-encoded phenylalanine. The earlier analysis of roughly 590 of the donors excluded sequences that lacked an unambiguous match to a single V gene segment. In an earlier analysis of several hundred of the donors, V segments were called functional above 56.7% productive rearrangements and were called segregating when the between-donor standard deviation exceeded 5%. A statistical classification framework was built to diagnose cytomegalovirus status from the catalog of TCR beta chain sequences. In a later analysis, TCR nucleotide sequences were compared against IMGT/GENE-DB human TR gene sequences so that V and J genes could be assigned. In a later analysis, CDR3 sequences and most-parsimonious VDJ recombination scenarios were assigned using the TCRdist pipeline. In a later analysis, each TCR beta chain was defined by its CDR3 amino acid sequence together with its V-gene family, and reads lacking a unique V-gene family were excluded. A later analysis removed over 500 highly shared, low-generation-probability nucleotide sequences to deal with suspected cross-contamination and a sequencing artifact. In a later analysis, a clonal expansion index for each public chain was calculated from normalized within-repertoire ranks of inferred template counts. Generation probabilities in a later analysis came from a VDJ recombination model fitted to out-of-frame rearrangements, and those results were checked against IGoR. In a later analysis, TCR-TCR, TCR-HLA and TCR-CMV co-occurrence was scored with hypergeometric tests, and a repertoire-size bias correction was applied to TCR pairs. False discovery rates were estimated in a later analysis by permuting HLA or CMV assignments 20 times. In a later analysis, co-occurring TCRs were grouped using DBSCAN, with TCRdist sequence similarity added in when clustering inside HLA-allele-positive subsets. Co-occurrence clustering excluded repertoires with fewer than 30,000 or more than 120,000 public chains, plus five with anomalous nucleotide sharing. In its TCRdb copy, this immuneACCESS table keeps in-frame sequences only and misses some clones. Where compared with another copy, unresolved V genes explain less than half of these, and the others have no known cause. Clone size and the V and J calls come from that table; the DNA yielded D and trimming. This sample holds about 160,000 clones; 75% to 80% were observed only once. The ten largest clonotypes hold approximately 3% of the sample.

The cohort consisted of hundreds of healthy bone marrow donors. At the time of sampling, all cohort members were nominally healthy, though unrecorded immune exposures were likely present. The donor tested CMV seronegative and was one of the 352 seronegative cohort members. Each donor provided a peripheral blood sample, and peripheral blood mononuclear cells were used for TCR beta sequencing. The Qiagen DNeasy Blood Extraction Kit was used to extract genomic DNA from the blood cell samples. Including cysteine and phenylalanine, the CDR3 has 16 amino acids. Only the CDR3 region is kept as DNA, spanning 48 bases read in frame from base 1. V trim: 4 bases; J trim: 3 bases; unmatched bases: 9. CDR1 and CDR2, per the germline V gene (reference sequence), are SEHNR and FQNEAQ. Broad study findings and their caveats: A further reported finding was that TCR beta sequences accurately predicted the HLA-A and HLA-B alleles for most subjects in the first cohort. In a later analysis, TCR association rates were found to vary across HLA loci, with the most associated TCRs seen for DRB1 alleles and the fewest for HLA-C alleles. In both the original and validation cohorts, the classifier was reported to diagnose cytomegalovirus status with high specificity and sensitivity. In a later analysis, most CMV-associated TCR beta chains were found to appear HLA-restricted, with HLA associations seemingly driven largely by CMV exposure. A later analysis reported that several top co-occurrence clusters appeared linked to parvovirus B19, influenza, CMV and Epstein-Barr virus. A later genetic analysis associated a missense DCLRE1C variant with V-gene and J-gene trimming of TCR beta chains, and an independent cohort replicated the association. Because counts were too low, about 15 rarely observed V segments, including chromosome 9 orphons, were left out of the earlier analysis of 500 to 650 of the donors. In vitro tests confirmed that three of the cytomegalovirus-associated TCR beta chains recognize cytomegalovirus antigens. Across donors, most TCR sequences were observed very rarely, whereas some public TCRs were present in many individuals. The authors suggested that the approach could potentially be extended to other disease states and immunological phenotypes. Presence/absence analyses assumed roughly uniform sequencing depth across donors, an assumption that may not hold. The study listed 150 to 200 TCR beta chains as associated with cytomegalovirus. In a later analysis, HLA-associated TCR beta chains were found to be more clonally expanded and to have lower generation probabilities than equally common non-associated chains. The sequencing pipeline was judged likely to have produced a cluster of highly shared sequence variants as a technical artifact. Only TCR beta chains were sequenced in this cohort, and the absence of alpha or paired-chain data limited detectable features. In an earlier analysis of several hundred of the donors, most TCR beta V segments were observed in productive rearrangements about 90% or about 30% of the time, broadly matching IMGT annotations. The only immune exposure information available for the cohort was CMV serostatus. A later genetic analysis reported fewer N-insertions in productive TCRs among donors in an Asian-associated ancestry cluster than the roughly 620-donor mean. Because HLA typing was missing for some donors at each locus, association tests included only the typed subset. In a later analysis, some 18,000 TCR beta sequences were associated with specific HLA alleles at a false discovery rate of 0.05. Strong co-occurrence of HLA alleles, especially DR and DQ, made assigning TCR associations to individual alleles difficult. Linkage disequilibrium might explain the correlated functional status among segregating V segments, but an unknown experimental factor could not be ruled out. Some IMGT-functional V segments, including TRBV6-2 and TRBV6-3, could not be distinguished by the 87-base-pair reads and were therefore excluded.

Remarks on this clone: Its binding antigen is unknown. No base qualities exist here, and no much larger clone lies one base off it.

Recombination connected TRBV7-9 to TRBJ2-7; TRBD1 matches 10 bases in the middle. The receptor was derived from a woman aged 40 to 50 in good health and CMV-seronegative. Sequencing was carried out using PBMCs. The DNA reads TGTGCCAGCAGCTCCCCTCTTGGGACAGGGGACTACGAGCAGTACTTC. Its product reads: CASSSPLGTGDYEQYF.